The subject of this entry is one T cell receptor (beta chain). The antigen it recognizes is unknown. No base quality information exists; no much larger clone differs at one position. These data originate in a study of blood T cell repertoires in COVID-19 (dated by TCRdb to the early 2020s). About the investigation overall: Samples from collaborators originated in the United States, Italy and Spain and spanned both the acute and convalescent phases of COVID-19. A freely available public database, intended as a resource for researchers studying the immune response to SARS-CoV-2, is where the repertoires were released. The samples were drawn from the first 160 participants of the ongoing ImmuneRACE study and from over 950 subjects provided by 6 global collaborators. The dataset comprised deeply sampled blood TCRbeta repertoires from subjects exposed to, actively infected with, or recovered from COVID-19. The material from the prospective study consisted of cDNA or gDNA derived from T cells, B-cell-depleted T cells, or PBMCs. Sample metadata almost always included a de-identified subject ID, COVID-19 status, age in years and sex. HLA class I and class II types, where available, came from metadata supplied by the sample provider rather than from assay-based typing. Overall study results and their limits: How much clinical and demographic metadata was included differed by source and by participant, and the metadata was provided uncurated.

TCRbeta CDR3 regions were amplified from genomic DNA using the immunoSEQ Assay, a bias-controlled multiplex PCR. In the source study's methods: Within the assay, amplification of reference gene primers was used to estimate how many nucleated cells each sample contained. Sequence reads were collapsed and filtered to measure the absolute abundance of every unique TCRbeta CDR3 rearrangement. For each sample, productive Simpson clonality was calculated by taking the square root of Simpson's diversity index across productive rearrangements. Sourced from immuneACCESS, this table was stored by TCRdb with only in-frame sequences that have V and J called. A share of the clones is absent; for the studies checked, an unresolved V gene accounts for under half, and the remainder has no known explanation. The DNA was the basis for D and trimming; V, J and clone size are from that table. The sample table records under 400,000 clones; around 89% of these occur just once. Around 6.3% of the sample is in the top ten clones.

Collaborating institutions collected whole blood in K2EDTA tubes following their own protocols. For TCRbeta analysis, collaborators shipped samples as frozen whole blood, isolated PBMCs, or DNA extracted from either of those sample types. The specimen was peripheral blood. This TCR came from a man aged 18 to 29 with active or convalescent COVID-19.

This receptor has the CDR3 CASSLAWRDTEAFF. DNA sequence: TGTGCCAGCAGCTTGGCCTGGAGGGACACTGAAGCTTTCTTT. The chain is assembled from TRBV5-5 and TRBJ1-1; the D gene lacks a confident call. Looking up the germline V gene (reference sequence) yields CDR1 SGHKS and CDR2 YYEKEE. V lost 0 bases and J lost 3 bases; the stretch between them is 9 bases long. From cysteine to phenylalanine, the CDR3 is 14 amino acids long. Only the CDR3 DNA stays, 42 bases, in frame from base 1.